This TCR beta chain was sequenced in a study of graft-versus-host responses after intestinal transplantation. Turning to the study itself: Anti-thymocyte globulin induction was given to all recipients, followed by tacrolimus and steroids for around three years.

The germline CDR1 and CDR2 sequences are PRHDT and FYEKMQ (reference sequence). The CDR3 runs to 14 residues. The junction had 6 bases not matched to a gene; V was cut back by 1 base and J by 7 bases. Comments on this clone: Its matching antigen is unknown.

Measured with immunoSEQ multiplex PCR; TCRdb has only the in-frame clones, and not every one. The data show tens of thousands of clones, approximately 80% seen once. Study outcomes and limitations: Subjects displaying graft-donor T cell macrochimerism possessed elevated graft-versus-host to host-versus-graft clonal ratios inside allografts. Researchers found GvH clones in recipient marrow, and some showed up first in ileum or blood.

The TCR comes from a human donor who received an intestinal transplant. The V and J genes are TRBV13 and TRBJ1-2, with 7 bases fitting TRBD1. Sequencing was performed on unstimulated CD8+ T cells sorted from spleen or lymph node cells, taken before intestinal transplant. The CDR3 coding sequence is TGTGCCAGCAGCTTAGTTGGTCAGGGGGGTGGCTACACCTTC. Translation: CASSLVGQGGGYTF. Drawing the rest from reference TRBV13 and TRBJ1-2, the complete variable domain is AAGVIQSPRHLIKEKRETATLKCYPIPRHDTVYWYQQGPGQDPQFLISFYEKMQSDKGSIPDRFSAQQFSDYHSELNMSSLELGDSALYFCASSLVGQGGGYTFGSGTRLTVV.